Listed here are 27 T cell receptor beta chains from one sample, sequenced in a study of beta chain features in type 1 diabetes. Expressed TCRB transcripts were sequenced because the entire RNA isolate underwent reverse transcription. The method was immunoSEQ multiplex PCR; TCRdb's version includes in-frame clones alone and lacks a portion of them. The profile shows 310,000 or so clones, less than 10% of them singletons. Sequencing was done on a sample of central memory CD4+ T cells from blood. These receptors all come from a woman between 18 and 30 years old in good health.

This clone was seen only a few times. The chain couples TRBV2 to TRBJ1-2; 7 nucleotides line up with TRBD1. The germline CDR1 and CDR2 sequences are SNHLY and FYNNEI. This CDR3 has 14 residues. Trimming cost V 6 bases and J 7 bases; bases outside gene matches: 11. The CDR3 region is CASRETGFEGGYTF. CDR3 DNA: TGTGCCAGCAGGGAGACAGGGTTTGAAGGTGGCTACACCTTC.

The J gene is TRBJ2-1, the V gene TRBV7-2; D gene ambiguous. V lost 5 bases and J 5 bases, leaving 13 bases between the germline ends. The CDR3 has 14 residues. Looked up from germline, CDR1 is SGHTA and CDR2 is FQGNSA. DNA of the CDR3: TGTGCCAGCAGCCGTCAGGACGGAAACAATGAGCAGTTCTTC. Translating it yields CASSRQDGNNEQFF.

The chain links TRBV9 to TRBJ2-1; 7 bases are shared with TRBD2. The CDR3 length is 13 residues. Trimming at V came to 3 bases and at J to 5 bases, leaving 2 bases not matched to a gene. Looked up from germline, CDR1 is SGDLS and CDR2 is YYNGEE. CDR3 in amino acids: CASSELANNEQFF. The CDR3 DNA reads TGTGCCAGCAGCGAACTAGCGAACAATGAGCAGTTCTTC.

This chain links TRBV11-2 with TRBJ1-2; the D gene is possibly TRBD1 (6 bases). The germline CDR1 and CDR2 sequences are SGHAT and FQNNGV. The ends were cut back, 2 bases at V and 7 bases at J, with 14 bases in the middle. This CDR3 comprises 14 residues. The CDR3 region has the DNA TGTGCCAGCAGCTTACATCAGGGGAATAGTGGCTACACCTTC. Protein: CASSLHQGNSGYTF.

The V gene is TRBV5-4, the J gene TRBJ2-6; no clear D. Looked up from germline, CDR1 is SGHNT and CDR2 is YYREEE (reference sequence). This CDR3 comprises 15 residues. Trimming took off 4 bases at V and 2 bases at J, with 10 bases between the two ends. The CDR3 DNA reads as TGTGCCAGCAGCCTCCAATTCGCTGGGGCCAACGTCCTGACTTTC. Its protein is CASSLQFAGANVLTF. Full variable domain (rest looked up from reference TRBV5-4 and TRBJ2-6): ETGVTQSPTHLIKTRGQQVTLRCSSQSGHNTVSWYQQALGQGPQFIFQYYREEENGRGNFPPRFSGLQFPNYSSELNVNALELDDSALYLCASSLQFAGANVLTFGAGSRLTVL.

This clone was observed a few times. The V and J genes are TRBV9 and TRBJ2-2, with no clear D. This CDR3 comprises 15 residues. The germline V gene has CDR1 SGDLS and CDR2 YYNGEE. The germline V and J ends were trimmed by 0 bases and 3 bases, with 9 bases remaining between them. The CDR3 coding sequence is TGTGCCAGCAGCGTAGCTCCCACACACACCGGGGAGCTGTTTTTT. It is translated as CASSVAPTHTGELFF. Full variable domain (rest looked up from reference TRBV9 and TRBJ2-2): DSGVTQTPKHLITATGQRVTLRCSPRSGDLSVYWYQQSLDQGLQFLIQYYNGEERAKGNILERFSAQQFPDLHSELNLSSLELGDSALYFCASSVAPTHTGELFFGEGSRLTVL.

This clone was counted only a few times. The CDR3 here is CASTFGSGMHSNQPQHF. The CDR3 bases are TGTGCCAGCACCTTCGGGTCAGGCATGCATAGCAATCAGCCCCAGCATTTT. The V gene is TRBV7-9, the J gene TRBJ1-5; unclear D gene. Trimming cost V 7 bases and J 0 bases, with 19 bases left between them. The CDR3 runs to 17 residues. Germline loops: CDR1 SEHNR, CDR2 FQNEAQ (reference sequence).

This clone showed up just a few times. This sequence joins TRBV7-9 and TRBJ2-7, with 7 bases fitting TRBD1. V gave up 5 bases and J gave up 5 bases; unmatched junction bases: 15. Looked up from germline, CDR1 is SEHNR and CDR2 is FQNEAQ (reference sequence). CDR3 length equals 16 residues. In nucleotides, the CDR3 is TGTGCCAGCAGCACACCATACCGGGACAGTATAGACGAGCAGTACTTC. Translated: CASSTPYRDSIDEQYF.

This clone was found once. J is TRBJ2-7 and V is TRBV27; 8 positions agree with TRBD1. The CDR3 contains 16 residues. The germline gives CDR1 MNHEY, CDR2 SMNVEV (reference sequence). V shed 6 bases and J 1 base; nucleotides not matched to a gene: 11. CDR3 DNA: TGTGCCAGCAGACTCCATGCGGGACAGGTTTCCTACGAGCAGTACTTC. Protein sequence: CASRLHAGQVSYEQYF.

The chain recombines TRBV6-6 with TRBJ1-3, with D possibly matching TRBD1 (5 bases). Trimming took 0 bases from V and 0 from J, leaving 6 bases between them. The CDR3 extends over 15 amino acids. Germline lookup yields CDR1 MNHNY and CDR2 SVGAGI (reference sequence). The CDR3 DNA is TGTGCCAGCAGTTACTCGACAGTCTCTGGAAACACCATATATTTT. This translates into CASSYSTVSGNTIYF.

The chain carries TRBV5-1 and TRBJ2-7; 9 bases fit TRBD1. The V gene end was trimmed by 4 bases and the J gene end by 2 bases; junction bases not matched to a gene: 7. This CDR3 comprises 15 residues. In germline, CDR1 is SGHRS, CDR2 YFSETQ. The CDR3 DNA reads TGCGCCAGCAGCGTGACAGGGGGAAGGACCTACGAGCAGTACTTC. Translating it yields CASSVTGGRTYEQYF.

There are a few counts of this clone. The chain joins TRBV7-6 to TRBJ2-1; no clear D gene. The CDR3 is 12 amino acids. CDR1 is SGHVS, CDR2 FNYEAQ, per germline. With 6 bases removed from V and 8 bases from J, the gap between germline ends came to 11 bases. CDR3 DNA: TGTGCCAGCAGTCCAATGGGGTATGAGCAGTTCTTC. Translation gives CASSPMGYEQFF.

Only a few counts were recorded for this clone. The chain combines TRBV25-1 with TRBJ2-5; D ambiguous. Germline assignment: CDR1 MGHDK and CDR2 SYGVNS. The CDR3 length is 14 residues. V lost 1 base and J lost 2, with 8 bases in between. CDR3 nucleotide sequence: TGTGCCAGCAGTGAATTTCGAGCTCAAGAGACCCAGTACTTC. This gives the protein CASSEFRAQETQYF.

This chain links TRBV5-6 with TRBJ1-2; TRBD1 might be the D (6 bases). Germline CDR1 reads SGHDT; CDR2 reads YYEEEE. V lost 4 bases to trimming and J lost 4 bases, with 17 bases between them. This CDR3 has 15 amino acids. The CDR3 here is CASSVIQGKIYGYTF. As DNA, the CDR3 is TGTGCCAGCAGCGTAATACAGGGAAAGATCTATGGCTACACCTTC.

This clone came up many times. The V and J genes are TRBV7-9 and TRBJ2-2, with 13 bases that match TRBD2. This CDR3 has 18 residues. CDR1 is SEHNR and CDR2 is FQNEAQ in the germline V gene (reference sequence). The V and J ends lost 5 bases and 4 bases, in that order; junction bases with no gene match: 10. This CDR3 reads CASSRYLTSGRRTGELFF. CDR3 DNA: TGTGCCAGCAGCCGGTATCTGACTAGCGGGAGGCGCACCGGGGAGCTGTTTTTT.

V gene TRBV7-3 combines with J gene TRBJ2-1; weak D call: TRBD1 (5 bases). CDR1 and CDR2 from the germline V gene are SGHTA and FQGTGA. With 1 base removed from V and 3 bases from J, the gap between germline ends came to 13 bases. This CDR3 has 16 residues. The CDR3, as DNA: TGTGCCAGCAGCTTAATATGGTCAGGGCGCTACAATGAGCAGTTCTTC. Translating it yields CASSLIWSGRYNEQFF.

V gene TRBV9 combines with J gene TRBJ2-1; a possible D gene is TRBD2 (5 bases). CDR3 length: 15 amino acids. Germline V gives CDR1 SGDLS, CDR2 YYNGEE. Trimming pared 1 base from V and 2 bases from J, leaving 10 bases between. The CDR3 here is CASSVTLDTYNEQFF. DNA of the CDR3: TGTGCCAGCAGCGTAACACTAGATACCTACAATGAGCAGTTCTTC.

The chain combines TRBV6-6 with TRBJ2-3; D is uncertain. The CDR3 has 15 residues. Germline CDR1 is MNHNY and CDR2 is SVGAGI (reference sequence). The V end lost 0 bases, the J end lost 0 bases, and 7 bases lay between the germline ends. In DNA, the CDR3 is TGTGCCAGCAGTTACTCGGCGGTTAGCACAGATACGCAGTATTTT. It yields the protein CASSYSAVSTDTQYF.

This clone was seen a few times. V is TRBV11-2 and J is TRBJ2-2; no definite D call. V was clipped by 5 bases and J by 5 bases, with 15 bases between them. The CDR3 has 15 residues. CDR1 is SGHAT, CDR2 FQNNGV, per germline. CDR3 DNA sequence: TGTGCCAGCAGCAGTCGAGGCGCTCGGACCGGGGAGCTGTTTTTT. It codes for CASSSRGARTGELFF.

The chain uses TRBV27 and TRBJ2-7; D is ambiguous. The CDR3 is 15 residues long. The V end was cut by 2 bases, the J end by 5 bases, with 16 bases between. The V gene's germline CDR1 is MNHEY and CDR2 SMNVEV (reference sequence). CDR3 coding DNA: TGTGCCAGCAGTTTAAAGTGGGGATCTGGACACGAGCAGTACTTC. Protein: CASSLKWGSGHEQYF.

This clone was seen more than once but under ten times. The rearrangement joins TRBV27 to TRBJ1-2; possibly TRBD1 for D (5 bases). This CDR3 is built from 15 residues. Trimming took off 3 bases at V and 5 bases at J, with 16 bases between the two ends. Germline CDR1 is MNHEY and CDR2 is SMNVEV (reference sequence). CDR3 region: CASSLGGASPYGYTF. The DNA of the CDR3 is TGTGCCAGCAGTTTGGGAGGGGCCAGCCCTTATGGCTACACCTTC.

This clone was counted a few times. This chain uses TRBV5-1 with TRBJ2-1; 10 bases map to TRBD1. V trimming: 5 bases; J trimming: 9 bases; junction bases outside the gene matches: 11. Germline V gene sequence: CDR1 SGHRS, CDR2 YFSETQ. CDR3 size: 15 residues. The CDR3 region is CASSRSGTGAGEQFF. CDR3 DNA: TGCGCCAGCAGTCGATCCGGGACAGGGGCGGGTGAGCAGTTCTTC.

The sample holds a few counts of this clone. The chain links TRBV10-2 to TRBJ2-3; the match to TRBD2 covers 10 bases. The germline CDR1 and CDR2 sequences are WSHSY and SAAADI. The CDR3 length is 15 residues. The trim removed 2 bases at V and 6 bases at J, leaving 5 bases unmatched. The CDR3, as DNA: TGCGCCAGCAGTGAGGCCCTAGCGGGAGCCGATACGCAGTATTTT. Its protein is CASSEALAGADTQYF.

The chain combines TRBV6-6 with TRBJ2-5; D not certain. The V end lost 1 base, the J end lost 5 bases, and 14 bases lay between the germline ends. Per germline, CDR1 MNHNY and CDR2 SVGAGI (reference sequence). CDR3 length: 15 residues. This CDR3 reads CASSYWAVGIETQYF. CDR3 nucleotide sequence: TGTGCCAGCAGTTACTGGGCGGTGGGAATCGAGACCCAGTACTTC.

This clone was counted only a few times. For the CDR3, the DNA is TGTGCCAGCGGGGCTAGCGGAACCACAGATACGCAGTATTTT. It encodes CASGASGTTDTQYF. The rearrangement joins TRBV27 to TRBJ2-3, with 7 bases matching TRBD2. The V gene end was trimmed by 8 bases and the J gene end by 2 bases; junction bases not matched to a gene: 7. The CDR3 has 14 residues. Germline V gene lookup returns CDR1 MNHEY and CDR2 SMNVEV (reference sequence).

This chain joins TRBV5-1 and TRBJ1-1, with a possible D match to TRBD1 (6 bases). Germline CDR1 is SGHRS and CDR2 is YFSETQ. The CDR3 is made up of 14 amino acids. The ends were cut back, 4 bases at V and 4 bases at J, with 14 bases in the middle. The CDR3 here is CASSKGDLGTEAFF. The CDR3 bases are TGCGCCAGCAGCAAGGGGGACCTTGGCACTGAAGCTTTCTTT.

This rearrangement joins TRBV7-3 to TRBJ2-2, with 10 bases that match TRBD1. V lost 1 base, J lost 7 bases, and 12 bases stayed unmatched. Germline V CDR1 and CDR2: SGHTA, FQGTGA. The CDR3 loop spans 18 amino acids. The CDR3 DNA reads TGTGCCAGCAGCTTAATCCCTAGACAGGGGGCAAACGGCGGGGAGCTGTTTTTT. Translation: CASSLIPRQGANGGELFF.